This record covers a single TCR beta chain. The source of the sample is a study of OX40 agonist ivuxolimab in advanced cancers. Overall study context: Melanoma, hepatocellular carcinoma, head and neck or renal cell cancer occurred in dose-escalation patients.

CDR3 size: 14 residues. V dropped 3 bases and J dropped 4 bases, with 15 bases sitting between them. Per the germline V gene, CDR1 is SQVTM and CDR2 is ANQGSEA. Sequencing used immunoSEQ multiplex PCR; TCRdb keeps in-frame clones, though not all of them. The table has about 80,000 clones, about nine tenths seen once. This TCR derives from an adult with an advanced solid tumor such as melanoma, head and neck, liver or kidney cancer. Sequencing used CD4+ or CD8+ T cells sorted from blood, obtained in a trial of the OX40 agonist ivuxolimab. The chain carries TRBV29-1 and TRBJ1-2; D is perhaps TRBD1 (5 bases). CDR3 DNA: TGCAGCGTTGATTTGGGGCAGGGCGTCTATGGCTACACCTTC. Its protein product is CSVDLGQGVYGYTF.